This T cell receptor beta chain was recorded in a study of blood T cell repertoires in COVID-19. Study at large: Some COVID-19 samples were acute and others convalescent; all came from the United States, Italy and Spain. PBMCs, B-cell-depleted T cells, or T cells were the source of the cDNA or gDNA that made up the material.

Sequenced by immunoSEQ multiplex PCR; TCRdb stores in-frame clones only, minus some. The sample has about 210,000 clones, approximately 82% seen once. From germline, CDR1 is SQVTM and CDR2 ANQGSEA. Losses at the gene ends were 8 bases for V and 0 bases for J; bases not matched to a gene: 7. This CDR3 region has 15 residues. The sample consisted of peripheral blood. The V gene is TRBV29-1, the J gene TRBJ1-1, with 12 bases fitting TRBD1. The TCR comes from a man in his forties or fifties who had recovered from COVID-19. As DNA, the CDR3 is TGCAGCATCCGGGGGACAGGGGGCGTGAACACTGAAGCTTTCTTT. Protein product: CSIRGTGGVNTEAFF.